These 32 T cell receptor beta chains share one sample of origin, sequenced in a study of a mutant IDH1 vaccine in newly diagnosed glioma. The time point was: baseline, week 1 (first vaccination visit). Sample treatment: pre-vaccination baseline after standard-of-care therapy. TCRdb's copy holds only in-frame clones and misses some; the assay was immunoSEQ multiplex PCR. The sample shows around 50,000 clones, about nine tenths of them seen only once. This specimen was PBMCs, taken from a glioma patient treated with radiotherapy, temozolomide or both. The source of these receptors is a man between 40 and 49 years old with glioma.

This clone appeared a few times. V usage is TRBV19 and J usage is TRBJ1-5; D gene unclear. This CDR3 comprises 13 residues. The germline gives CDR1 LNHDA, CDR2 SQIVND (reference sequence). The V end lost 7 bases, the J end lost 7 bases, and 14 bases lay between the germline ends. In DNA, the CDR3 is TGTGCCAGTACCTCAACAGTATTCCAGCCCCAGCATTTT. Protein: CASTSTVFQPQHF.

The chain carries TRBV6-5 and TRBJ1-4, with D unresolved. V lost 6 bases and J lost 1, with 9 bases in between. This CDR3 region has 14 residues. Germline values: CDR1 MNHEY, CDR2 SVGAGI. CDR3 in DNA: TGTGCCAGCAGCCCGGAGGGAACTAATGAAAAACTGTTTTTT. It yields the protein CASSPEGTNEKLFF.

The chain uses TRBV29-1 and TRBJ1-4; 7 nucleotides align to TRBD1. V gave up 5 bases and J gave up 2 bases; unmatched junction bases: 5. Germline V gene lookup returns CDR1 SQVTM and CDR2 ANQGSEA. CDR3 length: 14 residues. The CDR3 sequence is CSVTGDITNEKLFF. The CDR3 coding sequence is TGCAGCGTTACAGGGGACATTACTAATGAAAAACTGTTTTTT.

The chain carries TRBV7-8 and TRBJ1-2; possibly TRBD1 for D (6 bases). This CDR3 is 11 amino acids long. Germline V gene sequence: CDR1 SGHVS, CDR2 FQNEAQ. Deletions cut 5 bases from V and 6 bases from J, with 7 bases between. CDR3 amino acids: CASSPGDGYTF. The CDR3 coding sequence is TGTGCCAGCAGCCCAGGGGATGGCTACACCTTC.

The V gene is TRBV4-3, the J gene TRBJ2-7; D gene ambiguous. The V end was cut by 0 bases, the J end by 3 bases, with 9 bases between. Germline V gene lookup returns CDR1 LGHNA and CDR2 YSLEER. There are 14 residues in the CDR3. CDR3 coding DNA: TGCGCCAGCAGCCAAGAAAACAAGGTCTACGAGCAGTACTTC. It translates to CASSQENKVYEQYF.

CDR3 region: CASSFGRGRGTQYF. DNA of the CDR3: TGTGCCAGCAGCTTCGGCCGAGGACGCGGTACGCAGTATTTT. The gene calls are TRBV13 and TRBJ2-3; D gene uncertain. V lost 3 bases and J lost 8, with 15 bases in between. The length of the CDR3 is 14 residues. Germline CDR1 is PRHDT and CDR2 is FYEKMQ (reference sequence).

This chain joins TRBV7-9 and TRBJ1-1; D not resolved. The CDR3 sequence is 15 residues long. V shed 6 bases and J shed 3 bases, with 17 bases lying between them. Germline-derived CDR1 and CDR2 are SEHNR and FQNEAQ (reference sequence). CDR3 nucleotides: TGTGCCAGCAGTTCCAGAGCGGGCGAGGACACTGAAGCTTTCTTT. This gives the protein CASSSRAGEDTEAFF.

This clone was seen only a few times. This chain joins TRBV6-1 and TRBJ2-5; D gene ambiguous. This CDR3 contains 13 residues. CDR1 MNHNS and CDR2 SASEGT come from the germline V gene. V was clipped by 10 bases and J by 5 bases, with 17 bases between them. In DNA, the CDR3 is TGTGCCACCGGCCGAGAGCGTGGGGAGACCCAGTACTTC. Protein: CATGRERGETQYF.

The rearrangement links TRBV5-1 to TRBJ2-2, with 8 bases that match TRBD2. The CDR3 contains 15 residues. The trim removed 0 bases at V and 8 bases at J, leaving 6 bases unmatched. Germline CDR1 is SGHRS and CDR2 is YFSETQ. The CDR3 sequence: CASSLVGLAAGELFF. CDR3 bases: TGCGCCAGCAGCTTGGTCGGACTAGCAGCGGGGGAGCTGTTTTTT.

J is TRBJ1-4 and V is TRBV27; 7 positions match TRBD1. With V trimmed by 2 bases and J by 8 bases, 5 bases remained unmatched. Germline V gene lookup returns CDR1 MNHEY and CDR2 SMNVEV (reference sequence). This CDR3 has 14 residues. The CDR3 loop is CASSLKGAGEKLFF. The CDR3 DNA follows: TGTGCCAGCAGTTTAAAGGGGGCTGGGGAAAAACTGTTTTTT.

The rearrangement uses TRBV7-8 and TRBJ2-3; possible D gene TRBD2, 5 bases. Per the germline V gene, CDR1 is SGHVS and CDR2 is FQNEAQ. V was trimmed by 0 bases and J by 0 bases, leaving 10 bases between them. This CDR3 region has 16 residues. DNA of the CDR3: TGTGCCAGCAGCTTAGCGCTTACGGGGAGCACAGATACGCAGTATTTT. This sequence encodes CASSLALTGSTDTQYF. Full variable domain (missing parts from reference TRBV7-8 and TRBJ2-3): GAGVSQSPRYKVAKRGQDVALRCDPISGHVSLFWYQQALGQGPEFLTYFQNEAQLDKSGLPSDRFFAERPEGSVSTLKIQRTQQEDSAVYLCASSLALTGSTDTQYFGPGTRLTVL.

Points on this clone: One junction end does not reproduce the germline sequence, and a read error may be involved. V and J are TRBV5-6 and TRBJ2-7; D is undetermined. CDR3 length equals 8 residues. Germline V CDR1 and CDR2: SGHDT, YYEEEE. The CDR3 DNA is TGTGCCAGCAGCCCACGAGACTTC. Protein product: CASSPRDF. The variable domain in full, completed from reference TRBV5-6 and TRBJ2-7, reads DAGVTQSPTHLIKTRGQQVTLRCSPKSGHDTVSWYQQALGQGPQFIFQYYEEEERQRGNFPDRFSGHQFPNYSSELNVNALLLGDSALYLCASSPRDFGPGTRLTVT.

The chain combines TRBV15 with TRBJ2-7; 9 bases fit TRBD2. The germline V gene has CDR1 LNHNV and CDR2 YYDKDF (reference sequence). The CDR3 covers 16 residues. V gave up 5 bases and J gave up 5 bases; unmatched junction bases: 13. CDR3 amino acids: CATSLEKAGGVNEQYF. The CDR3 coding sequence is TGTGCCACCAGCCTAGAAAAAGCGGGAGGTGTCAACGAGCAGTACTTC.

This clone appeared a single time. V usage is TRBV6-5 and J usage is TRBJ2-7; weak D call: TRBD2 (6 bases). The germline CDR1 and CDR2 sequences are MNHEY and SVGAGI. The V end was cut by 6 bases, the J end by 5 bases, with 14 bases between. The length of the CDR3 is 13 residues. The CDR3 spells CASRVGGRDEQYF. DNA of the CDR3: TGTGCCAGCAGGGTGGGGGGTAGGGACGAGCAGTACTTC.

The chain carries TRBV6-5 and TRBJ1-1; D remains ambiguous. The germline V and J ends were trimmed by 8 bases and 8 bases, with 12 bases remaining between them. This CDR3 has 11 residues. Germline values: CDR1 MNHEY, CDR2 SVGAGI. The CDR3 loop reads CASLSGREAFF. As DNA, the CDR3 is TGTGCCAGCCTTTCAGGACGAGAAGCTTTCTTT.

V and J are TRBV27 and TRBJ2-3; D possibly uses TRBD1 or TRBD2 (5 bases each). Germline V CDR1 and CDR2: MNHEY, SMNVEV (reference sequence). Trimming pared 2 bases from V and 3 bases from J, leaving 15 bases between. This CDR3 has 16 amino acids. This CDR3 reads CASSLQGGLVTDTQYF. The DNA for the CDR3 is TGTGCCAGCAGTTTACAGGGCGGGCTAGTGACAGATACGCAGTATTTT.

This chain joins TRBV7-9 and TRBJ1-1; D gene ambiguous. This CDR3 region has 15 residues. Trimming stripped 2 bases from V and 0 bases from J, with 10 bases between. CDR1 is SEHNR, CDR2 FQNEAQ, per germline (reference sequence). This CDR3 is CASSLLGRLNTEAFF. CDR3 nucleotide sequence: TGTGCCAGCAGCTTATTAGGGCGCCTGAACACTGAAGCTTTCTTT. Variable domain in full (rest from reference TRBV7-9 and TRBJ1-1): DTGVSQNPRHKITKRGQNVTFRCDPISEHNRLYWYRQTLGQGPEFLTYFQNEAQLEKSRLLSDRFSAERPKGSFSTLEIQRTEQGDSAMYLCASSLLGRLNTEAFFGQGTRLTVV.

This chain uses TRBV7-2 with TRBJ2-7, with TRBD2 identical over 8 bases. Germline-derived CDR1 and CDR2 are SGHTA and FQGNSA. After removal of 5 bases from V and 2 bases from J, the junction contained 11 bases not matched to a gene. The CDR3 is made up of 16 amino acids. The CDR3 sequence: CASSRTSGFSPYEQYF. In DNA form, the CDR3 reads TGTGCCAGCAGCAGAACTAGCGGATTTTCCCCCTACGAGCAGTACTTC.

This chain joins TRBV2 and TRBJ2-7, with 9 nucleotides matching TRBD2. This CDR3 has 19 residues. Germline CDR1 and CDR2: SNHLY and FYNNEI. V dropped 1 base and J dropped 2; count of bases not matched to a gene: 15. The CDR3 sequence is CASSEGSGGLAGLTYEQYF. The CDR3 DNA is TGTGCCAGCAGTGAAGGCTCGGGGGGCCTAGCGGGATTGACCTACGAGCAGTACTTC.

This sequence joins TRBV6-1 and TRBJ2-7; D could derive from TRBD1 or TRBD2 (5 bases each). The CDR3 has 15 residues. CDR1 is MNHNS, CDR2 SASEGT, per germline. The V end was cut by 1 base, the J end by 3 bases, with 13 bases between. CDR3 nucleotide sequence: TGTGCCAGCAGTGAAGGATCGGGACCTTTCTACGAGCAGTACTTC. The encoded protein is CASSEGSGPFYEQYF.

The chain has TRBV6-4 and TRBJ2-3; 7 nucleotides align to TRBD2. Per germline, CDR1 MRHNA and CDR2 SNTAGT. The CDR3 consists of 16 residues. The trim removed 6 bases at V and 3 bases at J, leaving 12 bases unmatched. CDR3 in DNA: TGTGCCAGCAGCCACCAGGCGGGAGATGGAACAGATACGCAGTATTTT. Translating it yields CASSHQAGDGTDTQYF.

The chain carries TRBV10-1 and TRBJ2-7; a weak D match, TRBD2 (6 bases). The germline V gene encodes CDR1 WNHNN and CDR2 SYGVQD (reference sequence). Trimming pared 7 bases from V and 0 bases from J, leaving 13 bases between. The CDR3 covers 14 residues. The CDR3 loop is CASKAGFSSYEQYF. CDR3 sequence (DNA): TGCGCCAGCAAGGCGGGATTCAGCTCCTACGAGCAGTACTTC.

This clone was seen more than once but under ten times. The chain recombines TRBV5-1 with TRBJ1-1, with 9 nucleotides matching TRBD1. V was pared by 4 bases and J by 3 bases, with 4 bases of the junction left unmatched. The CDR3 consists of 14 residues. In germline, CDR1 is SGHRS, CDR2 YFSETQ. The CDR3 DNA sequence: TGCGCCAGCAGCCAGGGACAGGGTTACACTGAAGCTTTCTTT. Translating it yields CASSQGQGYTEAFF. Combining the CDR3 with reference TRBV5-1 and TRBJ1-1 gives the whole variable domain KAGVTQTPRYLIKTRGQQVTLSCSPISGHRSVSWYQQTPGQGLQFLFEYFSETQRNKGNFPGRFSGRQFSNSRSEMNVSTLELGDSALYLCASSQGQGYTEAFFGQGTRLTVV.

This chain joins TRBV2 and TRBJ1-2; no clear D. V lost 0 bases to trimming and J lost 4 bases, with 6 bases between them. The CDR3 extends over 13 amino acids. Germline CDR1 reads SNHLY; CDR2 reads FYNNEI. CDR3 DNA: TGTGCCAGCAGTGAAGCAGAAACCTATGGCTACACCTTC. It is translated as CASSEAETYGYTF.

The V gene is TRBV21-1, the J gene TRBJ2-1; TRBD2, as called in the table, went unchecked against the DNA. TRBV21-1 is classified as a pseudogene. The CDR3 has 13 residues. As DNA, the CDR3 is TGTGCCAGCACGGCGGGATTAGGCAATGAGCAGTTCTTC. It encodes CASTAGLGNEQFF.

The chain is built from TRBV27 and TRBJ2-7; D may be TRBD2 (5 bases). The germline V gene has CDR1 MNHEY and CDR2 SMNVEV (reference sequence). The V end lost 3 bases, the J end lost 2 bases, and 8 bases lay between the germline ends. The CDR3 spans 13 residues. DNA for the CDR3: TGTGCCAGCAGTTTGAGGGTTCCCTACGAGCAGTACTTC. Translation gives CASSLRVPYEQYF.

This clone has a handful of counts. The chain combines TRBV10-2 with TRBJ1-2; D unclear. The CDR3 is made up of 14 amino acids. Between the trimmed V and J ends, which lost 3 bases and 0 bases, there was a span of 8 bases. The germline V gene has CDR1 WSHSY and CDR2 SAAADI. The CDR3 DNA is TGCGCCAGCAGTGACCGGAGGGCTAACTATGGCTACACCTTC. Translated, it gives CASSDRRANYGYTF.

The chain joins TRBV7-9 to TRBJ1-1; D gene ambiguous. CDR3 length equals 8 residues. Germline V gene lookup returns CDR1 SEHNR and CDR2 FQNEAQ (reference sequence). The V end was cut by 3 bases, the J end by 12 bases, with 2 bases between. The CDR3 protein is CASSLPFF. The DNA of the CDR3 is TGTGCCAGCAGCTTGCCTTTCTTT.

V and J are TRBV5-1 and TRBJ2-2, with a possible D match to TRBD1 (5 bases). The V end was cut by 5 bases, the J end by 5 bases, with 10 bases between. The CDR3 covers 13 residues. Germline V gives CDR1 SGHRS, CDR2 YFSETQ. CDR3 DNA: TGCGCCAGCAGGACTGACAGTACCGGGGAGCTGTTTTTT. This codes for CASRTDSTGELFF.

The rearrangement joins TRBV6-1 to TRBJ2-5; 10 bases match TRBD2. The J call may be mistaken, given a closer DNA end match to TRBJ2-7. This CDR3 spans 15 amino acids. The germline V gene encodes CDR1 MNHNS and CDR2 SASEGT. The CDR3 spells CASSYLAGDKHEQYF. The CDR3 DNA follows: TGTGCCAGCAGCTATCTAGCGGGAGACAAGCACGAGCAGTACTTC.

The gene calls are TRBV7-2 and TRBJ1-5, with D possibly being TRBD1 (5 bases). The ends were cut back, 6 bases at V and 6 bases at J, with 18 bases in the middle. Germline-derived CDR1 and CDR2 are SGHTA and FQGNSA. The CDR3 consists of 15 residues. The CDR3 DNA reads TGTGCCAGCAGGCTATGGGGGGAGGGCGGTCAGCCCCAGCATTTT. It is translated as CASRLWGEGGQPQHF.

The V gene is TRBV19, the J gene TRBJ1-1, with D tentatively TRBD1 (6 bases). The germline CDR1 and CDR2 sequences are LNHDA and SQIVND (reference sequence). The CDR3 spans 14 residues. V was cut by 9 bases and J by 2 bases, with 16 bases left in between. The CDR3 sequence is CASGGGGSNTEAFF. DNA for the CDR3: TGTGCCAGCGGGGGAGGGGGTTCTAACACTGAAGCTTTCTTT.